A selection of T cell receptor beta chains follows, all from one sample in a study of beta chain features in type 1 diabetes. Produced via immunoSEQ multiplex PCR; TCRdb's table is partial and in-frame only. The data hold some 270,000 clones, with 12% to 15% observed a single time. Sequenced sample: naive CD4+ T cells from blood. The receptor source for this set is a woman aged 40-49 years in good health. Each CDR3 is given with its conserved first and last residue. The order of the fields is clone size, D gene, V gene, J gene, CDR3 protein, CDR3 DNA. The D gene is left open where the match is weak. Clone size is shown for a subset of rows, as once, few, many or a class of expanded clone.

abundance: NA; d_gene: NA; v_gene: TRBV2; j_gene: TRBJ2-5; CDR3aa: CASSQKETQYF; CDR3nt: TGTGCCAGCAGCCAGAAAGAGACCCAGTACTTC
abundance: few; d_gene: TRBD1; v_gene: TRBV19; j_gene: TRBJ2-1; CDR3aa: CASSLGQGAFNEQFF; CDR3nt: TGTGCCAGTAGCCTGGGACAGGGGGCTTTCAATGAGCAGTTCTTC
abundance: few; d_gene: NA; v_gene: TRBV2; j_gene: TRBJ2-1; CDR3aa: CASRTIGGHNEQFF; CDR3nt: TGTGCCAGCAGGACTATCGGGGGACACAATGAGCAGTTCTTC
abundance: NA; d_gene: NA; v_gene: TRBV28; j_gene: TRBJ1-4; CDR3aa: CASSSRRGNEKLFF; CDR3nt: TGTGCCAGCAGTTCTCGAAGGGGGAATGAAAAACTGTTTTTT
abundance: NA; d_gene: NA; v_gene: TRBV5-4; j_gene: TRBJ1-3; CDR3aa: CASSLGRQESGNTIYF; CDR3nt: TGTGCCAGCAGCTTGGGACGACAGGAATCAGGAAACACCATATATTTT
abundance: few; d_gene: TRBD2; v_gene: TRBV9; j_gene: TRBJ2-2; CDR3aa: CASSVTSENTGELFF; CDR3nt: TGTGCCAGCAGCGTTACTAGCGAGAACACCGGGGAGCTGTTTTTT
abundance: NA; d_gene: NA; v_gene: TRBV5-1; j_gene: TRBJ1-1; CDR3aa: CASSRGGRENTEAFF; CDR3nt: TGCGCCAGCAGCCGGGGGGGCAGGGAGAACACTGAAGCTTTCTTT
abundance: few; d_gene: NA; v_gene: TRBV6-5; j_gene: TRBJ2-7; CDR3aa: CASSSGNSYEQYF; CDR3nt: TGTGCCAGCAGTTCTGGCAACTCCTACGAGCAGTACTTC
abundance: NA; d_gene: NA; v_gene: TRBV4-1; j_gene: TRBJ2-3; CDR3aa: CASSQVGYRPSTDTQYF; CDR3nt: TGCGCCAGCAGCCAAGTTGGTTACAGACCTAGCACAGATACGCAGTATTTT
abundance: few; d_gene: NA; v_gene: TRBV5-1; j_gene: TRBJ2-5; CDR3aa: CASSEQPPEETQYF; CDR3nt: TGCGCCAGCAGCGAACAGCCCCCGGAAGAGACCCAGTACTTC
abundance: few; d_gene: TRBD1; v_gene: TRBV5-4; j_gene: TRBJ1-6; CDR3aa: CASSWDRDNSPLHF; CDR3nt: TGTGCCAGCAGCTGGGACAGGGATAATTCACCCCTCCACTTT
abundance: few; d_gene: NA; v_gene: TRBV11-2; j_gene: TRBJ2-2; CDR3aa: CASSLPTREITGELLF; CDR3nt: TGTGCCAGCAGCTTGCCGACTCGAGAAATCACCGGGGAGCTGCTTTTT
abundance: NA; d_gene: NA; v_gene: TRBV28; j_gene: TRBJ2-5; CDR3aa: CASSSFPVETQYF; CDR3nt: TGTGCCAGCAGTTCCTTTCCCGTGGAGACCCAGTACTTC